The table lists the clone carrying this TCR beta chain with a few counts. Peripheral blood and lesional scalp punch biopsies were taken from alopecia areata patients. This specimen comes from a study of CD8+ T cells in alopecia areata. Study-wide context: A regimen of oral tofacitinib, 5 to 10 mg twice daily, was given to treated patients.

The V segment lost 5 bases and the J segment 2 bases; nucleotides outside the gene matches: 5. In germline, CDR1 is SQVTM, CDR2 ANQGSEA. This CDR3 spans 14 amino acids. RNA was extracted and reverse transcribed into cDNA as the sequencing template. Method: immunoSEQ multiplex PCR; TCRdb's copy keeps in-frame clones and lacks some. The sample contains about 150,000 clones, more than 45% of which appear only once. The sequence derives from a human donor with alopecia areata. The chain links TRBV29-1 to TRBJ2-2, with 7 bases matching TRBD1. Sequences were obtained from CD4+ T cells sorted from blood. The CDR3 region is CSVYRDRNTGELFF. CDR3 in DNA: TGCAGCGTTTATCGGGACAGAAACACCGGGGAGCTGTTTTTT.